Following are 29 T cell receptor beta chains from one sample sequenced in a study of T cells in Graves' hyperthyroidism and ophthalmopathy. RNA transcripts gave rise to amplified TCR beta CDR3 regions. Primed by the HTBI set, a first-round RT-PCR was run on the TCR CDR3. One entry per CDR3 protein results from TCRdb running MiXCR on the multiplex PCR reads. Of hundreds of thousands of distinct CDR3 sequences listed, 46% are singletons. The sample taken for sequencing was peripheral blood or thyroid tissue (not recorded which). Receptors were obtained from a woman between 18 and 29 years old with Graves' hyperthyroidism.

The rearrangement joins TRBV25-1 to TRBJ1-4; 10 bases fit TRBD1. Germline V gene sequence: CDR1 MGHDK, CDR2 SYGVNS. The CDR3 consists of 12 residues. V was clipped by 11 bases and J by 7 bases; unmatched bases: 4. Here the CDR3 DNA reads TGTGCCCACGACAGGGGGCTTGAAAAACTGTTTTTT. This sequence encodes CAHDRGLEKLFF.

This clonotype occurred a few times. The genes are TRBV5-4 and TRBJ2-5, with TRBD2 identical over 9 bases. The CDR3 spans 14 residues. Germline CDR1 is SGHNT and CDR2 is YYREEE (reference sequence). The junction had 8 bases not matched to a gene; V was cut back by 6 bases and J by 5 bases. CDR3 DNA: TGTGCCAGCAACATAGCGGGAGCGTCTGAGACCCAGTACTTC. Residues: CASNIAGASETQYF.

The chain uses TRBV29-1 and TRBJ1-4; no definite D call. V lost 8 bases to trimming and J lost 2 bases, with 9 bases between them. Germline CDR1 SQVTM, CDR2 ANQGSEA. This CDR3 is 12 amino acids long. The CDR3 is CSSPGTNEKLFF. The CDR3 DNA reads TGCAGCTCGCCGGGGACTAATGAAAAACTGTTTTTT.

V usage is TRBV5-1 and J usage is TRBJ2-2; D remains ambiguous. There are 12 residues in the CDR3. Germline CDR1 and CDR2: SGHRS and YFSETQ. V lost 4 bases and J lost 5, with 6 bases in between. The CDR3 coding sequence is TGCGCCAGCAGCCACTCAACCGGGGAGCTGTTTTTT. This sequence encodes CASSHSTGELFF.

The sample holds many counts of this clonotype. The chain uses TRBV24-1 and TRBJ1-1; D remains ambiguous. The germline V gene has CDR1 KGHDR and CDR2 SFDVKD. This CDR3 spans 13 amino acids. The V gene lost 9 bases and the J gene lost 1 base, with 11 bases spanning the gap. For the CDR3, the DNA is TGTGCCACCCAGCGCACTTCGAACACTGAAGCTTTCTTT. Protein sequence: CATQRTSNTEAFF.

The count of this clonotype is one. Here the CDR3 omits its conserved ending phenylalanine or tryptophan, so a read error is the likely source. The rearrangement links TRBV5-4 to TRBJ1-2; D perhaps matches TRBD1 (5 bases). The germline V gene has CDR1 SGHNT and CDR2 YYREEE (reference sequence). V was shortened by 0 bases and J by 8 bases, with 20 bases between the two germline ends. This CDR3 comprises 16 residues. The CDR3: CASSLGARESSYGYTL. In DNA, the CDR3 is TGTGCCAGCAGCTTGGGGGCCAGGGAATCCTCCTACGGCTACACCCTC.

V usage is TRBV20-1 and J usage is TRBJ2-7, with D unresolved. The CDR3 sequence is 13 residues long. Germline assignment: CDR1 DFQATT and CDR2 SNEGSKA (reference sequence). Trimming took off 3 bases at V and 5 bases at J, with 14 bases between the two ends. The CDR3 here is CSASDGSPHEQYF. In DNA, the CDR3 is TGCAGTGCTAGTGATGGTAGCCCCCACGAGCAGTACTTC.

The chain recombines TRBV5-1 with TRBJ1-5, with a possible D match to TRBD1 (6 bases). Trimming cost V 8 bases and J 0 bases, with 18 bases left between them. Germline V gives CDR1 SGHRS, CDR2 YFSETQ. CDR3 size: 16 residues. CDR3 protein: CASPLRDTYSNQPQHF. CDR3 sequence (DNA): TGCGCCAGTCCGCTCCGGGACACATATAGCAATCAGCCCCAGCATTTT.

CDR3 amino acids: CASSFYNEKLFF. The CDR3 nucleotides read TGTGCCAGCAGCTTCTATAATGAAAAACTGTTTTTT. The chain has TRBV5-4 and TRBJ1-4; D remains unclear. This CDR3 has 12 residues. V was trimmed by 2 bases and J by 4 bases, leaving 3 bases between them. The V gene's germline CDR1 is SGHNT and CDR2 YYREEE (reference sequence).

V is TRBV7-2 and J is TRBJ2-7; the match to TRBD1 covers 10 bases. J gave up 6 bases and V 6 bases, and 2 bases lay outside the gene matches. This CDR3 has 12 amino acids. Germline CDR1 and CDR2: SGHTA and FQGNSA. The CDR3 DNA is TGTGCCAGCAGGACAGGGGGCGTCGAGCAGTACTTC. Protein: CASRTGGVEQYF.

This clonotype was found many times. The rearrangement links TRBV24-1 to TRBJ2-2, with TRBD2 matching 12 bases. The germline CDR1 and CDR2 sequences are KGHDR and SFDVKD. V shed 4 bases and J 4 bases; nucleotides not matched to a gene: 3. The length of the CDR3 is 16 residues. The CDR3 spells CATSDPSGRGTGELFF. In DNA, the CDR3 is TGTGCCACCAGTGACCCTAGCGGGAGGGGCACCGGGGAGCTGTTTTTT.

Remarks on this clonotype: A read error may account for a junction end that differs from germline. For the CDR3, the DNA is TGCAGTACTAGGACCTCACCGGGAAATAACTATGGCTACACCTTC. This codes for CSTRTSPGNNYGYTF. The chain couples TRBV20-1 to TRBJ1-2; no definite D call. Germline CDR1 is DFQATT and CDR2 is SNEGSKA (reference sequence). This CDR3 comprises 15 residues.

This clonotype occurred many times. This sequence joins TRBV15 and TRBJ1-2; D unclear. Trimming took off 0 bases at V and 0 bases at J, with 11 bases between the two ends. CDR3 length: 16 amino acids. Germline lookup yields CDR1 LNHNV and CDR2 YYDKDF (reference sequence). The CDR3 protein is CATSRDLTGTNYGYTF. The CDR3 bases are TGTGCCACCAGCAGAGATTTAACCGGGACTAACTATGGCTACACCTTC.

The chain combines TRBV7-9 with TRBJ2-3, with D uncertain. The length of the CDR3 is 16 residues. CDR1 and CDR2 (germline): SEHNR, FQNEAQ (reference sequence). Trimming removed 7 bases at V and 0 bases at J, with 17 bases between. The CDR3 loop is CASTRGRAISTDTQYF. Here the CDR3 DNA reads TGTGCCAGCACCAGAGGTCGGGCTATCAGCACAGATACGCAGTATTTT. The whole variable domain, filled in from reference TRBV7-9 and TRBJ2-3, reads DTGVSQNPRHKITKRGQNVTFRCDPISEHNRLYWYRQTLGQGPEFLTYFQNEAQLEKSRLLSDRFSAERPKGSFSTLEIQRTEQGDSAMYLCASTRGRAISTDTQYFGPGTRLTVL.

This rearrangement joins TRBV9 to TRBJ2-5; D gene uncertain. The CDR3 spans 13 residues. Germline lookup yields CDR1 SGDLS and CDR2 YYNGEE. Trimming stripped 0 bases from V and 5 bases from J, with 8 bases between. The CDR3 loop is CASSVEVEETQYF. The CDR3 nucleotides read TGTGCCAGCAGCGTAGAAGTGGAGGAGACCCAGTACTTC.

The chain uses TRBV14 and TRBJ2-7, with D possibly matching TRBD1 (5 bases). Germline CDR1 reads SGHDN; CDR2 reads FVKESK. The CDR3 contains 15 residues. V lost 2 bases and J 5 bases, leaving 16 bases between the germline ends. DNA of the CDR3: TGTGCCAGCAGCCAAAGCCAGGACATTTTCCACGAGCAGTACTTC. It translates to CASSQSQDIFHEQYF. The whole variable domain, remainder taken from reference TRBV14 and TRBJ2-7, is EAGVTQFPSHSVIEKGQTVTLRCDPISGHDNLYWYRRVMGKEIKFLLHFVKESKQDESGMPNNRFLAERTGGTYSTLKVQPAELEDSGVYFCASSQSQDIFHEQYFGPGTRLTVT.

The chain is built from TRBV19 and TRBJ1-5; TRBD1 agrees at 9 bases. The CDR3 extends over 15 amino acids. CDR1 is LNHDA and CDR2 is SQIVND in the germline V gene (reference sequence). The V segment lost 5 bases and the J segment 6 bases; nucleotides outside the gene matches: 8. The CDR3 is CASSGSDRGGQPQHF. For the CDR3, the DNA is TGTGCCAGTAGTGGGTCGGACAGGGGTGGTCAGCCCCAGCATTTT. The full variable domain, in which reference TRBV19 and TRBJ1-5 provide the parts outside the CDR3, is DGGITQSPKYLFRKEGQNVTLSCEQNLNHDAMYWYRQDPGQGLRLIYYSQIVNDFQKGDIAEGYSVSREKKESFPLTVTSAQKNPTAFYLCASSGSDRGGQPQHFGDGTRLSIL.

The rearrangement uses TRBV15 and TRBJ2-7, with 7 nucleotides matching TRBD1. The CDR3 runs 14 residues. V shed 3 bases, J shed 6 bases, and the junction held 8 bases outside the gene matches. Germline values: CDR1 LNHNV, CDR2 YYDKDF (reference sequence). The DNA for the CDR3 is TGTGCCACCAGCAGCCCAGGGGGTCTCTGCGAGCAGTACTTC. Encoded protein: CATSSPGGLCEQYF. Based on the CDR3 plus reference TRBV15 and TRBJ2-7, the full variable domain is DAMVIQNPRYQVTQFGKPVTLSCSQTLNHNVMYWYQQKSSQAPKLLFHYYDKDFNNEADTPDNFQSRRPNTSFCFLDIRSPGLGDTAMYLCATSSPGGLCEQYFGPGTRLTVT.

A word on this clonotype: Without the conserved terminal phenylalanine or tryptophan, this CDR3 likely stems from a read error. This chain links TRBV7-2 with TRBJ2-7, with TRBD2 matching over 7 bases. V gave up 3 bases and J gave up 3 bases; unmatched junction bases: 5. CDR3 length: 14 amino acids. Looked up from germline, CDR1 is SGHTA and CDR2 is FQGNSA. Here the CDR3 reads CASSLDSGGYEQYL. For the CDR3, the DNA is TGTGCCAGCAGCTTGGACTCGGGGGGCTACGAGCAGTACCTC.

J is TRBJ1-5 and V is TRBV6-1; unclear D gene. Germline CDR1 reads MNHNS; CDR2 reads SASEGT. This CDR3 spans 14 amino acids. V lost 6 bases to trimming and J lost 6 bases, with 15 bases between them. This chain's CDR3 is CASSPEGLAQPQHF. Here the CDR3 DNA reads TGTGCCAGCAGCCCTGAGGGCCTGGCTCAGCCCCAGCATTTT.

The V gene is TRBV12-3 or TRBV12-4, the J gene TRBJ1-5, with D maybe TRBD1 (5 bases). The CDR3 spans 15 residues. V gave up 5 bases and J gave up 0 bases, with 11 bases separating them. CDR3 sequence reads: CASSHNRYSNQPQHF. The DNA for the CDR3 is TGTGCCAGCAGTCACAACAGGTATAGCAATCAGCCCCAGCATTTT.

The chain is built from TRBV29-1 and TRBJ1-2; 9 bases are a match to TRBD1. Germline assignment: CDR1 SQVTM and CDR2 ANQGSEA. The ends lost 3 bases at V and 1 base at J; junction bases unmatched: 9. This CDR3 has 16 residues. DNA of the CDR3: TGCAGCGTTGAGAGGGGGGACAGGGCGCTTAACTATGGCTACACCTTC. It specifies CSVERGDRALNYGYTF.

The chain recombines TRBV24-1 with TRBJ2-2; 9 nucleotides align to TRBD1. Germline CDR1 is KGHDR and CDR2 is SFDVKD. V lost 3 bases, J lost 1 base, and 5 bases stayed unmatched. There are 17 residues in the CDR3. This CDR3 is CATSDGWGQGNTGELFF. For the CDR3, the DNA is TGTGCCACCAGTGATGGGTGGGGACAGGGGAACACCGGGGAGCTGTTTTTT.

The V and J genes are TRBV2 and TRBJ2-5, with a weak D call TRBD1 (6 bases). Between the trimmed V and J ends, which lost 5 bases and 1 base, there was a span of 17 bases. The CDR3 covers 16 residues. CDR1 is SNHLY and CDR2 is FYNNEI in the germline V gene. CDR3 protein: CASSYSSGQTQETQYF. CDR3 in DNA: TGTGCCAGCAGTTACTCGTCGGGACAAACCCAAGAGACCCAGTACTTC.

This clonotype appeared a few times. For the CDR3, the DNA is TGTGCCAGCAGTAAGACCCTCTCGGGACAGGCGATCAATCAGCCCCAGCATTTT. This codes for CASSKTLSGQAINQPQHF. The rearrangement uses TRBV7-2 and TRBJ1-5; TRBD1 matches at 8 bases. The CDR3 extends over 18 amino acids. V was pared by 6 bases and J by 3 bases, with 16 bases of the junction left unmatched. The germline CDR1 and CDR2 sequences are SGHTA and FQGNSA. The entire variable domain, with the rest obtained from reference TRBV7-2 and TRBJ1-5, is as follows: GAGVSQSPSNKVTEKGKDVELRCDPISGHTALYWYRQSLGQGLEFLIYFQGNSAPDKSGLPSDRFSAERTGGSVSTLTIQRTQQEDSAVYLCASSKTLSGQAINQPQHFGDGTRLSIL.

The J gene is TRBJ1-2, the V gene TRBV20-1; 10 positions agree with TRBD1. CDR3 length: 14 residues. J lost 7 bases, V lost 3 bases, and 8 bases had no gene match. CDR1 is DFQATT, CDR2 SNEGSKA, per germline (reference sequence). The CDR3 loop is CSARDRGIGGGYTF. The CDR3 region has the DNA TGCAGTGCTAGGGACAGGGGGATCGGTGGTGGCTACACCTTC.

V is TRBV24-1 and J is TRBJ2-7; 8 bases are shared with TRBD2. The closer fit of TRBJ2-1 to the DNA end suggests the J call may be wrong. The CDR3 consists of 16 residues. Germline V gene lookup returns CDR1 KGHDR and CDR2 SFDVKD. CDR3 residues: CATSSASGLRHNEQFF. The CDR3 DNA reads TGTGCCACCAGTTCGGCTAGCGGGTTGAGACACAATGAGCAGTTCTTC.

This clonotype has a count of ten or more. The chain has TRBV24-1 and TRBJ2-5; 7 nucleotides match TRBD1. Germline V CDR1 and CDR2: KGHDR, SFDVKD. Trimming removed 1 base from V and 3 bases from J; junction bases left unmatched: 4. The CDR3 consists of 15 residues. DNA for the CDR3: TGTGCCACCAGTGATTTAGGGGACAGAGAAGAGACCCAGTACTTC. The encoded protein is CATSDLGDREETQYF.

This clonotype was counted ten times or more. This chain links TRBV2 with TRBJ1-2, with TRBD1 identical over 7 bases. CDR1 is SNHLY, CDR2 FYNNEI, per germline. Unmatched junction bases numbered 6, after V lost 5 bases and J lost 0 bases. The CDR3 covers 15 residues. Here the CDR3 reads CASSFNRGANYGYTF. The CDR3 bases are TGTGCCAGCAGTTTTAACAGGGGTGCTAACTATGGCTACACCTTC.